This record covers a single TCR beta chain. This clone was seen a few times. Its recognized antigen is unknown. No base quality values were provided; no much bigger clone lies one nucleotide off. The library came from the immunoSEQ multiplex PCR assay. Not all clones reach the TCRdb copy of this immuneACCESS table, which keeps in-frame sequences only. Checked studies attribute under half of the gap to unresolved V genes and leave the rest unexplained. The sample records some 49,000 clones, about 85% of which are singletons. The ten most abundant clones make up 25% to 35% of the sample. Focal radiation therapy combined with CTLA-4 blockade (ipilimumab) was tested in patients with chemo-refractory metastatic non-small-cell lung cancer. The germline V gene supplies CDR1 SGDLS and CDR2 YYNGEE. The V end gives up 4 bases and the J end 1 base, leaving 4 bases in the junction not matched to a gene. There are 14 amino acids in the CDR3, from cysteine to phenylalanine inclusive. Solely the CDR3 DNA is kept, with 42 bases framed from the first base.

This entry belongs to a study of radiotherapy plus CTLA-4 blockade in lung cancer listed by TCRdb under 2018. Study-level background: Among enrolled patients, roughly 20% had an objective response and 31% reached disease control.

The research as a whole found: Early dynamic changes in blood T cell clones, together with increased serum interferon-beta after radiation, were reported as the strongest predictors of response. After treatment with radiotherapy and ipilimumab, TCR clones that originated in tumors expanded in peripheral blood.

This chain joins TRBV9 to TRBJ1-2; 7 bases in the junction line up with TRBD1. The sample in question was peripheral blood, obtained from a patient treated with radiotherapy plus ipilimumab. The sequence was collected from a human donor with non-small cell lung cancer whose response to radiotherapy plus ipilimumab could not be evaluated. The CDR3 corresponds to CASSLRDSNYGYTF. The DNA sequence is given as TGTGCCAGCAGCCTGAGGGACAGTAACTATGGCTACACCTTC.